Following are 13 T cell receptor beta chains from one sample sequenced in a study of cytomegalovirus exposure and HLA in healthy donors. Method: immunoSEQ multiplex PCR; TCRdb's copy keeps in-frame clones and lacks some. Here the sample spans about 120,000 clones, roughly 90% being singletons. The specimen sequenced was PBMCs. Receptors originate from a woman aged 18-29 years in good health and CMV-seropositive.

The CDR3 here is CASSLGRGLYNEQFF. The CDR3 nucleotides read TGTGCCAGCAGCTTAGGGCGGGGGCTCTACAATGAGCAGTTCTTC. The gene calls are TRBV7-9 and TRBJ2-1; a possible D gene is TRBD2 (7 bases). Germline-derived CDR1 and CDR2 are SEHNR and FQNEAQ (reference sequence). CDR3 size: 15 residues. V lost 1 base to trimming and J lost 3 bases, with 10 bases between them. The full variable domain, in which reference TRBV7-9 and TRBJ2-1 provide the parts outside the CDR3, is DTGVSQNPRHKITKRGQNVTFRCDPISEHNRLYWYRQTLGQGPEFLTYFQNEAQLEKSRLLSDRFSAERPKGSFSTLEIQRTEQGDSAMYLCASSLGRGLYNEQFFGPGTRLTVL.

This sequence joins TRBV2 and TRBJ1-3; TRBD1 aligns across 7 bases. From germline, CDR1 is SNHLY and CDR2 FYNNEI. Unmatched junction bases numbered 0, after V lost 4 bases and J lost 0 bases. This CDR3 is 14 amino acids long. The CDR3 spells CASSGTGSGNTIYF. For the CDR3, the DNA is TGTGCCAGCAGTGGGACAGGCTCTGGAAACACCATATATTTT.

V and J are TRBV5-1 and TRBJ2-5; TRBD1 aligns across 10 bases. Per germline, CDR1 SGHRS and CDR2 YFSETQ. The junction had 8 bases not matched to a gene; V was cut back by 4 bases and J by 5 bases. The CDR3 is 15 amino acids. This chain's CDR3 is CASSRRQGARETQYF. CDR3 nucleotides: TGCGCCAGCAGCCGTCGACAGGGGGCACGGGAGACCCAGTACTTC.

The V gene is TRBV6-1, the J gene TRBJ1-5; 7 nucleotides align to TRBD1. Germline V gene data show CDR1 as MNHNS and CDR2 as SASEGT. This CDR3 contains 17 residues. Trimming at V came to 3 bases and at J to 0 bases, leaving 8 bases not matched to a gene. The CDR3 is CASSEGDSSYSNQPQHF. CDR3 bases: TGTGCCAGCAGTGAGGGGGACAGCAGTTATAGCAATCAGCCCCAGCATTTT.

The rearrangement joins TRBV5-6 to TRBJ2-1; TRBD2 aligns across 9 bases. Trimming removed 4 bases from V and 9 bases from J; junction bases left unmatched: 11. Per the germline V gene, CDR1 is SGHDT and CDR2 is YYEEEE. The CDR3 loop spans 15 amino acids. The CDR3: CASSPLAGFRSEQFF. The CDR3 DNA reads TGTGCCAGCAGCCCGCTAGCGGGATTTCGTAGTGAGCAGTTCTTC.

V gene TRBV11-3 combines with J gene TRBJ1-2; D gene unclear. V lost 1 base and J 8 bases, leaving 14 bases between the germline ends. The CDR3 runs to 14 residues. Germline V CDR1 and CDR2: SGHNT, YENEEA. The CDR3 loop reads CASSLVPDNMGYTF. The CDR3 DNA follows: TGTGCCAGCAGCTTAGTTCCAGACAATATGGGCTACACCTTC. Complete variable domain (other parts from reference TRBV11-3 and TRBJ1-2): EAGVVQSPRYKIIEKKQPVAFWCNPISGHNTLYWYLQNLGQGPELLIRYENEEAVDDSQLPKDRFSAERLKGVDSTLKIQPAELGDSAVYLCASSLVPDNMGYTFGSGTRLTVV.

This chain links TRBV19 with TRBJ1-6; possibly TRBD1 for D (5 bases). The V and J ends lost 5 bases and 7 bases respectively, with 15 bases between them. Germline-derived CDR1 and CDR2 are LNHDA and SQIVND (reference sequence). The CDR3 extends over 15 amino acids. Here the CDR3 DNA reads TGTGCCAGTAGTGCCTCCCTCGGGGGAAATTCACCCCTCCACTTT. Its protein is CASSASLGGNSPLHF.

CDR3 sequence (DNA): TGTGCCAGCAGTGTTGCGACATCTTACTCCTATAATTCACCCCTCCACTTT. This encodes CASSVATSYSYNSPLHF. The rearrangement joins TRBV6-1 to TRBJ1-6; D is undetermined. V lost 4 bases to trimming and J lost 0 bases, with 13 bases between them. This CDR3 is 17 amino acids long. Per the germline V gene, CDR1 is MNHNS and CDR2 is SASEGT.

The CDR3 DNA follows: TGTGCCAGCAGGGGGGACAGGGCTAGCAATCAGCCCCAGCATTTT. Residues: CASRGDRASNQPQHF. The chain couples TRBV25-1 to TRBJ1-5, with 9 bases identical to TRBD1. The CDR3 is made up of 15 amino acids. In germline, CDR1 is MGHDK, CDR2 SYGVNS. The V gene end was trimmed by 6 bases and the J gene end by 0 bases; junction bases not matched to a gene: 3.

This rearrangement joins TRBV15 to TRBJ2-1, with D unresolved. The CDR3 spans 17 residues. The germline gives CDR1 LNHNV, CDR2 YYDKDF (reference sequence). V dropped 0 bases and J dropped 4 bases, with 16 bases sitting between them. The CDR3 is CATSRDRRRRSYNEQFF. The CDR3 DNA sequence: TGTGCCACCAGCAGAGATCGCCGCCGCCGGTCATACAATGAGCAGTTCTTC.

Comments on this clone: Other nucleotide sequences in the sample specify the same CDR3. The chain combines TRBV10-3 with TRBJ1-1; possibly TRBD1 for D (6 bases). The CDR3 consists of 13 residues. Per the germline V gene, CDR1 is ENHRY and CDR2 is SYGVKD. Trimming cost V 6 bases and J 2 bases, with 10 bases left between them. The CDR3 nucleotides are TGTGCCATCAGGGACAGCCTAAACACTGAAGCTTTCTTT. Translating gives CAIRDSLNTEAFF.

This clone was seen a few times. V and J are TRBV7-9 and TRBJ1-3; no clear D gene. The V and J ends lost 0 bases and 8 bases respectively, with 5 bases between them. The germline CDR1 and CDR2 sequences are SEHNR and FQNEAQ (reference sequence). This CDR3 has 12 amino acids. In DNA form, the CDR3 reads TGTGCCAGCAGCTTAGCCCCCGACACCATATATTTT. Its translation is CASSLAPDTIYF.

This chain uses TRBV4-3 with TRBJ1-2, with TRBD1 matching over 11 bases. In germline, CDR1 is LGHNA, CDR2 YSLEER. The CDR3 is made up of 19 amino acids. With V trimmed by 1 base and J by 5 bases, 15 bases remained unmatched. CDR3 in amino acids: CASSQAPGGQGALGYGYTF. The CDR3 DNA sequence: TGCGCCAGCAGCCAAGCACCCGGAGGACAGGGGGCGTTGGGATATGGCTACACCTTC.